What follows are 6 T cell receptor beta chains derived from one specimen sequenced in a study of T cell clonotyping in hematopoietic cell transplantation (dated by TCRdb to about 2021). The time point label, read with the paper, signifies: recipient sample about 28 days before transplant, after cytoreduction. The protocol used for the library was the immunoSEQ multiplex PCR assay. TCRdb re-hosts the immuneACCESS table, in-frame sequences only. Its copies lack some clones; in the studies checked, an unresolved V gene accounts for under half of them, and the cause for the rest is not known. The sample table contains tens of thousands of clones; only one count was recorded for almost 90% of them. About 3.7% of the sample comes from the top ten. Source: peripheral blood mononuclear cells, taken before stem cell transplant. These receptors were obtained from a man between 18 and 35 years old with biphenotypic leukemia. Some clones in this sample may be carry-over from other donors' samples.

The genes are TRBV19 and TRBJ1-2; 7 bases agree with TRBD1. The J segment lost 9 bases and the V segment lost 6 bases, leaving 10 bases of the junction unmatched. The CDR3 has 13 amino acids. Germline lookup yields CDR1 LNHDA and CDR2 SQIVND (reference sequence). CDR3 in amino acids: CASSQTGSKRYTF. The CDR3 nucleotides are TGTGCCAGTAGCCAGACAGGGAGTAAGCGCTACACCTTC.

This clone was seen a handful of times. This sequence joins TRBV4-1 and TRBJ1-6, with D hard to call. V gave up 0 bases and J gave up 0 bases, with 9 bases separating them. Germline V gene sequence: CDR1 MGHRA, CDR2 YSYEKL. This CDR3 region has 17 residues. CDR3 region: CASSQDEESSYNSPLHF. CDR3 coding DNA: TGCGCCAGCAGCCAAGATGAGGAGAGCTCCTATAATTCACCCCTCCACTTT.

The V call is TRBV5-1, the J call TRBJ1-1; the D is unclear. This CDR3 region has 13 residues. In germline, CDR1 is SGHRS, CDR2 YFSETQ. V was clipped by 4 bases and J by 1 base, with 8 bases between them. The CDR3: CASSIDGNTEAFF. The CDR3 coding sequence is TGCGCCAGCAGCATAGACGGGAACACTGAAGCTTTCTTT. Together with reference TRBV5-1 and TRBJ1-1, the CDR3 gives the full variable domain: KAGVTQTPRYLIKTRGQQVTLSCSPISGHRSVSWYQQTPGQGLQFLFEYFSETQRNKGNFPGRFSGRQFSNSRSEMNVSTLELGDSALYLCASSIDGNTEAFFGQGTRLTVV.

This chain connects TRBV5-1 to TRBJ1-1; a weak D match, TRBD1 (5 bases). The germline gives CDR1 SGHRS, CDR2 YFSETQ. The CDR3 sequence is 11 residues long. V was trimmed by 5 bases and J by 4 bases, leaving 6 bases between them. DNA for the CDR3: TGCGCCAGCAGTGGGGGCACTGAAGCTTTCTTT. Translating it yields CASSGGTEAFF.

The chain has TRBV7-9 and TRBJ1-1; no reliable D call. Deletions cut 4 bases from V and 3 bases from J, with 18 bases between. Germline V gives CDR1 SEHNR, CDR2 FQNEAQ (reference sequence). The CDR3 totals 16 residues. This chain's CDR3 is CASSSRGSGAHTEAFF. CDR3 DNA: TGTGCCAGCAGCTCCCGTGGGAGCGGCGCCCACACTGAAGCTTTCTTT.

V usage is TRBV5-1 and J usage is TRBJ1-1, with D perhaps TRBD1 (5 bases). Germline V gives CDR1 SGHRS, CDR2 YFSETQ. V was trimmed by 3 bases and J by 11 bases, leaving 20 bases between them. The CDR3 sequence is 14 residues long. The CDR3 DNA reads as TGCGCCAGCAGCTCACCCGGGGCAGGAGGAGAGGCTTTCTTT. Amino acids: CASSSPGAGGEAFF.